Below are 20 T cell receptor beta chains sequenced from a single sample in a study of T cells in Graves' hyperthyroidism and ophthalmopathy. Amplification of TCR beta CDR3 regions used RNA as the template. In the first-round RT-PCR of the TCR CDR3, the HTBI primer set was used. TCRdb reprocessed the multiplex PCR reads with MiXCR, giving one entry per CDR3 protein. This table has roughly 600,000 distinct CDR3 sequences, about 14% appearing once. Sequences were obtained from blood. Receptors originate from a woman in her forties or fifties with Graves' ophthalmopathy.

This clonotype was seen ten or more times. This chain joins TRBV20-1 and TRBJ1-2; the match to TRBD1 covers 8 bases. This CDR3 has 14 residues. Germline CDR1 is DFQATT and CDR2 is SNEGSKA (reference sequence). V gave up 2 bases and J gave up 4 bases; unmatched junction bases: 6. The CDR3 loop is CSARSRTGSYGYTF. CDR3 sequence (DNA): TGCAGTGCTAGAAGTAGGACAGGGAGCTATGGCTACACCTTC.

This clonotype has only one observation. The chain uses TRBV30 and TRBJ1-2, with D possibly TRBD1 on 6 matching bases. CDR3 length: 13 amino acids. Trimming removed 3 bases at V and 9 bases at J, with 17 bases between. CDR1 is GTSNPN and CDR2 is SVGIG in the germline V gene (reference sequence). The CDR3 region is CAWRGAGVGSYTF. The CDR3 coding sequence is TGTGCCTGGAGGGGGGCGGGAGTCGGGAGCTACACCTTC.

This clonotype was found many times. The rearrangement uses TRBV20-1 and TRBJ2-1; D is perhaps TRBD1 or TRBD2 (5 bases each). V lost 3 bases to trimming and J lost 8 bases, with 17 bases between them. Germline V gene sequence: CDR1 DFQATT, CDR2 SNEGSKA (reference sequence). This CDR3 is 14 amino acids long. CDR3 nucleotides: TGCAGTGCTAGTAGAGGGGCTACCTCCGATGAGCAGTTCTTC. It specifies CSASRGATSDEQFF.

In its sample, this clonotype was seen a few times. The V gene is TRBV19, the J gene TRBJ1-1; D not resolved. The CDR3 extends over 15 amino acids. From germline, CDR1 is LNHDA and CDR2 SQIVND (reference sequence). V shed 5 bases and J shed 2 bases, with 15 bases lying between them. CDR3 in amino acids: CASSPRPLTNTEAFF. In DNA form, the CDR3 reads TGTGCCAGTAGTCCCAGGCCCCTAACAAACACTGAAGCTTTCTTT.

This clonotype was recorded many times. This chain connects TRBV28 to TRBJ2-7, with 9 bases matching TRBD1. The CDR3 is 16 amino acids. Trimming cost V 8 bases and J 4 bases; bases outside gene matches: 15. Per germline, CDR1 MDHEN and CDR2 SYDVKM. This CDR3 is CASCQIPPGQGYEQYF. CDR3 sequence (DNA): TGTGCCAGCTGCCAAATCCCCCCGGGACAGGGTTACGAGCAGTACTTC.

This clonotype has just a few counts. It may be a read error: a sequence one base away is much more abundant. The chain joins TRBV20-1 to TRBJ2-5, with D possibly TRBD2 on 6 matching bases. V lost 3 bases, J lost 9 bases, and 20 bases lay in between. The CDR3 loop spans 14 amino acids. CDR1 is DFQATT and CDR2 is SNEGSKA in the germline V gene (reference sequence). CDR3: CSASSRDSGEAQYF. The CDR3 nucleotides read TGCAGTGCTAGTTCGAGGGACTCGGGGGAGGCCCAGTACTTC.

This clonotype was picked up a small number of times. The chain employs TRBV29-1 and TRBJ2-7; D might be TRBD1 (6 bases). This CDR3 has 13 residues. Trimming cost V 5 bases and J 7 bases, with 18 bases left between them. The germline V gene has CDR1 SQVTM and CDR2 ANQGSEA. DNA of the CDR3: TGCAGCGTTTGGGTCGGCGGAAGGGGGGAGCAGTACTTC. Amino acid sequence: CSVWVGGRGEQYF.

The chain has TRBV10-3 and TRBJ2-3; 10 positions match TRBD2. CDR1 is ENHRY and CDR2 is SYGVKD in the germline V gene. J was trimmed by 1 base and V by 3 bases; bases with no gene match: 19. The CDR3 has 21 amino acids. The CDR3 protein is CAISEIGQIAGGLTRTDTQYF. The CDR3 bases are TGTGCCATCAGTGAAATTGGCCAGATAGCGGGAGGCTTGACTCGCACAGATACGCAGTATTTT.

This clonotype came up many times. The V gene is TRBV20-1, the J gene TRBJ1-2, with TRBD1 as a possible D gene (5 bases). The CDR3 extends over 13 amino acids. V lost 7 bases, J lost 3 bases, and 15 bases lay in between. The germline V gene encodes CDR1 DFQATT and CDR2 SNEGSKA (reference sequence). CDR3 DNA sequence: TGCAGTGTTATCGACAGAGCCGACTATGGCTACACCTTC. Translating it yields CSVIDRADYGYTF.

This clonotype was counted a few times. The chain recombines TRBV12-5 with TRBJ2-5; 12 nucleotides align to TRBD2. V lost 6 bases and J lost 2; bases outside the gene matches: 10. The germline CDR1 and CDR2 sequences are LGHNT and FRNRAP. The CDR3 has 17 amino acids. The CDR3 DNA follows: TGTGCTAGTGGCCCAAAGGGACTAGCGGGCTTACAAGAGACCCAGTACTTC. This codes for CASGPKGLAGLQETQYF.

This clonotype was recorded a few times. For the CDR3, the DNA is TGCAGTGCTAGAGCTAAACTAGCGGGAGTTCGATACGAGCAGTACTTC. Translation: CSARAKLAGVRYEQYF. The chain employs TRBV20-1 and TRBJ2-7, with 11 bases lining up with TRBD2. With V trimmed by 1 base and J by 4 bases, 9 bases remained unmatched. The CDR3 covers 16 residues. Germline-derived CDR1 and CDR2 are DFQATT and SNEGSKA (reference sequence).

This clonotype was seen a few times. The chain links TRBV7-8 to TRBJ1-1; no reliable D call. V lost 2 bases, J lost 10 bases, and 14 bases lay in between. CDR1 SGHVS and CDR2 FQNEAQ come from the germline V gene. The CDR3 totals 13 residues. CDR3: CASSLQKEPGAFF. DNA for the CDR3: TGTGCCAGCAGCTTACAGAAGGAACCCGGAGCTTTCTTT.

This clonotype was recorded a few times. This chain joins TRBV9 and TRBJ2-2; D is possibly TRBD1 or TRBD2 (5 bases each). This CDR3 has 14 amino acids. Trimming removed 3 bases from V and 4 bases from J, with 10 bases in between. Germline CDR1 SGDLS, CDR2 YYNGEE. In DNA form, the CDR3 reads TGTGCCAGCAGCGCGGGACCGAGCACCGGGGAGCTGTTTTTT. It is translated as CASSAGPSTGELFF.

At least ten counts were recorded for this clonotype. The chain has TRBV28 and TRBJ1-5; D ambiguous. Germline lookup yields CDR1 MDHEN and CDR2 SYDVKM. Trimming pared 5 bases from V and 4 bases from J, leaving 15 bases between. This CDR3 has 15 amino acids. CDR3 protein: CASSAVWGENQPQHF. The CDR3 DNA sequence: TGTGCCAGCAGTGCCGTCTGGGGAGAAAATCAGCCCCAGCATTTT.

This clonotype appeared many times. The junction does not match germline at one end; this may be a read error. DNA of the CDR3: TGTGCCAGCAGTTTAGATACAACTAATGAAAAACTGTTTTTT. It is translated as CASSLDTTNEKLFF. V is TRBV5-1 and J is TRBJ1-4; D uncertain. Germline V gene sequence: CDR1 SGHRS, CDR2 YFSETQ. This CDR3 spans 14 amino acids. Full variable domain (remainder filled in from reference TRBV5-1 and TRBJ1-4): KAGVTQTPRYLIKTRGQQVTLSCSPISGHRSVSWYQQTPGQGLQFLFEYFSETQRNKGNFPGRFSGRQFSNSRSEMNVSTLELGDSALYLCASSLDTTNEKLFFGSGTQLSVL.

The V and J genes are TRBV6-6 and TRBJ2-7; possible D gene TRBD1, 5 bases. This CDR3 region has 14 residues. V was pared by 0 bases and J by 5 bases, with 11 bases between. Germline CDR1 is MNHNY and CDR2 is SVGAGI (reference sequence). In nucleotides, the CDR3 is TGTGCCAGCAGTTACTCTTCAGGGTTCAACGAGCAGTACTTC. This translates into CASSYSSGFNEQYF.

This clonotype was found a few times. The chain recombines TRBV6-1 with TRBJ2-3; 8 bases fit TRBD1. CDR1 is MNHNS, CDR2 SASEGT, per germline. Losses at the gene ends were 7 bases for V and 2 bases for J; bases not matched to a gene: 5. The CDR3 runs 14 residues. The CDR3 loop reads CASNRQGFTDTQYF. The DNA for the CDR3 is TGTGCCAGCAATCGACAGGGGTTCACAGATACGCAGTATTTT.

This clonotype showed up many times. V gene TRBV20-1 combines with J gene TRBJ2-7, with 9 bases aligning to TRBD1. The CDR3 sequence is 13 residues long. J gave up 3 bases and V 6 bases, and 6 bases lay outside the gene matches. Per the germline V gene, CDR1 is DFQATT and CDR2 is SNEGSKA (reference sequence). The chain's CDR3 is CSAARDRVYEQYF. The CDR3, as DNA: TGCAGTGCAGCCAGGGACAGGGTCTACGAGCAGTACTTC.

This clonotype was observed at least ten times. CDR3: CASSPGQSRLGYTF. The CDR3 coding sequence is TGTGCCAGCAGCCCGGGACAGTCGCGTCTAGGCTACACCTTC. The V call is TRBV7-9, the J call TRBJ1-2; TRBD1 aligns across 7 bases. V trimming: 5 bases; J trimming: 8 bases; junction bases outside the gene matches: 11. CDR3 length equals 14 residues. Per the germline V gene, CDR1 is SEHNR and CDR2 is FQNEAQ (reference sequence).

This clonotype came up many times. The rearrangement joins TRBV6-2 or TRBV6-3 to TRBJ2-3, with 9 bases that match TRBD2. V lost 2 bases, J lost 4 bases, and 4 bases stayed unmatched. The CDR3 spans 15 residues. The germline V gene encodes CDR1 MNHEY and CDR2 SVGEGT. CDR3 sequence (DNA): TGTGCCAGCAGTTACCGCGGGAGGGCCCCAGATACGCAGTATTTT. It yields the protein CASSYRGRAPDTQYF.